This entry describes one T cell receptor beta chain. Its antigen target is currently unknown. There are no base qualities to consult, and no much larger clone falls within one base. The source of the sample is a study of blood T cell repertoires in COVID-19 (dated by TCRdb to the early 2020s). Broadly, across the study: Samples from collaborators originated in the United States, Italy and Spain and spanned both the acute and convalescent phases of COVID-19. The material from the prospective study consisted of cDNA or gDNA derived from T cells, B-cell-depleted T cells, or PBMCs. Subjects who had been exposed to COVID-19, were actively infected with it, or had recovered from it provided the deeply sampled blood TCRbeta repertoires that made up the dataset. The repertoires were released in a freely available public database meant as a resource for research on the immune response to SARS-CoV-2. Samples were obtained from the ongoing ImmuneRACE study (first 160 participants) and from over 1,000 subjects provided by 6 global collaborators. The sample metadata nearly always contained a de-identified subject ID, COVID-19 status, age in years and sex. Where HLA class I and class II types were available, the types were taken from metadata supplied by the sample provider, not from assay-based typing.

TCRbeta CDR3 regions were amplified from genomic DNA by means of the immunoSEQ Assay, a bias-controlled multiplex PCR. In the original analysis: Nucleated cell counts per sample were estimated from amplification of reference gene primers within the assay. To quantify the absolute abundance of each unique TCRbeta CDR3 rearrangement, sequence reads were collapsed and filtered. For each sample, productive Simpson clonality was calculated as the square root of Simpson's diversity index across productive rearrangements. TCRdb provides this immuneACCESS table in a form limited to in-frame rearrangements. Some clones are lacking; in checked studies, under half of them reflect an unresolved V gene, and why the rest are absent is not known. The V and J calls and clone size come from that table; D and trimming were worked out from the DNA. This sample has some 140,000 clones in its table, and roughly 85% of those were observed once. The ten largest clones add up to under 4.5% of the sample.

Summary of the overall study and its limitations: The amount of clinical and demographic metadata varied by source and participant and was provided uncurated.

Each collaborating institution followed its own protocols to collect whole blood in K2EDTA tubes. For TCRbeta analysis, collaborators shipped samples as frozen whole blood, isolated PBMCs, or DNA extracted from either of those sample types. The sequence derives from a man between 60 and 70 years old with acute or convalescent COVID-19. The sequencing sample was made of peripheral blood.

The nucleotide sequence is given as TGCGCCAGCAGCCAAAAAGGGACTCCTAACTATGGCTACACCTTC. This sequence encodes CASSQKGTPNYGYTF. The sequence links TRBV4-3 to TRBJ1-2; TRBD1 might be the D gene, on 5 matching bases. The germline ends are 10 bases apart after V is trimmed by 2 bases and J by 0 bases. From a lookup of the germline V gene, CDR1 and CDR2 are LGHNA and YSLEER. The CDR3 measures 15 amino acids from cysteine to phenylalanine. Only the CDR3 DNA is retained, 45 bases long and in frame from the first base.